This T cell receptor beta chain was sequenced for a study of blood T cell repertoires in COVID-19. Study as a whole: Acute and convalescent COVID-19 specimens originated in the United States, Italy and Spain. The analysed material was cDNA or gDNA that came from T cells, B-cell-depleted T cells, or PBMCs.

V lost 7 bases to trimming and J lost 5 bases; unmatched junction nucleotides: 17. This CDR3 region has 17 residues. Looked up from germline, CDR1 is ENHRY and CDR2 is SYGVKD. The table came from immunoSEQ multiplex PCR; TCRdb's copy has only in-frame clones and leaves some out. The sample has some 60,000 clones, 80% to 95% seen once; the top ten hold approximately 5%. This receptor was identified in a human donor in a cohort sampled during active COVID-19. This sequence joins TRBV10-3 and TRBJ1-1; 9 positions match TRBD1. The sequenced sample consisted of peripheral blood. The CDR3, as DNA: TGTGCCATCACCAACCTGGGGTCGGGACAGGGATTTACTGAAGCTTTCTTT. Amino acid sequence: CAITNLGSGQGFTEAFF.